The clone carrying this T cell receptor (beta chain) was seen just once. The V gene end was trimmed by 0 bases and the J gene end by 7 bases; junction bases not matched to a gene: 6. This CDR3 spans 15 amino acids. Germline V lookup: CDR1 SGDLS, CDR2 YYNGEE. PCR involved 60 Vbeta and 13 Jbeta primers. Only in-frame clones appear in the TCRdb table, and some are missing; sequencing was by immunoSEQ multiplex PCR. The profile covers some 180,000 clones, with about 83% appearing a single time and approximately 2.9% taken by the ten largest. The sample is drawn from a study of cytomegalovirus exposure and HLA in healthy donors.

The sample consisted of PBMCs. The chain couples TRBV9 to TRBJ2-1, with 8 positions matching TRBD2. The source is a female donor in good health and CMV-seronegative. The chain's CDR3 is CASSVVAGPPNEQFF. In nucleotides, the CDR3 is TGTGCCAGCAGCGTAGTAGCGGGACCCCCAAATGAGCAGTTCTTC.